A single sample is the source of the 8 T cell receptor beta chains below, sequenced in a study of cytomegalovirus exposure and HLA in healthy donors. In the PCR, 60 Vbeta and 13 Jbeta primers were used. Libraries were prepared by immunoSEQ multiplex PCR; TCRdb keeps only in-frame clonotypes and omits some of them. This table has tens of thousands of clones, roughly 77% appearing once. The sequencing sample was made of PBMCs. The receptors were sampled from a woman between 40 and 55 years old in good health and CMV-seropositive.

This clone was counted only a few times. The J gene is TRBJ1-1, the V gene TRBV5-6, with a possible D match to TRBD1 (5 bases). Germline V gives CDR1 SGHDT, CDR2 YYEEEE. The CDR3 length is 14 residues. Trimming took 7 bases from V and 5 from J, leaving 18 bases between them. This chain's CDR3 is CASRILGAGTEAFF. The CDR3 DNA is TGTGCCAGCCGAATCCTAGGGGCTGGTACTGAAGCTTTCTTT.

Regarding this clone: The junction shows a germline mismatch at one end, possibly a read error. This rearrangement joins TRBV7-7 to TRBJ2-1; the D gene is possibly TRBD2 (5 bases). CDR1 is SSHAT, CDR2 FNYEAQ, per germline (reference sequence). CDR3 length: 16 amino acids. The CDR3 nucleotides read TGTGCTAGCAGCCCAGGACCCTCGGGGTCCTACAATGAGCAGTTCTTC. Translated: CASSPGPSGSYNEQFF.

On this clone: The same CDR3 also results from other DNA sequences found in this sample. The rearrangement links TRBV9 to TRBJ1-1; no clear D. Trimming removed 1 base at V and 1 base at J, with 8 bases between. Germline CDR1 reads SGDLS; CDR2 reads YYNGEE. This CDR3 is 14 amino acids long. As DNA, the CDR3 is TGTGCCAGCAGCGTAATTGCAGAGAACACTGAAGCTTTCTTT. This gives the protein CASSVIAENTEAFF.

This rearrangement joins TRBV29-1 to TRBJ2-7; 8 bases fit TRBD1. The CDR3 length is 14 residues. The V gene end was trimmed by 6 bases and the J gene end by 1 base; junction bases not matched to a gene: 8. Germline CDR1 and CDR2: SQVTM and ANQGSEA. In nucleotides, the CDR3 is TGCAGCGTGGTGACAGGGGAAGGGTCCTACGAGCAGTACTTC. This gives the protein CSVVTGEGSYEQYF.

This chain connects TRBV15 to TRBJ1-2; D is possibly TRBD1 (6 bases). The CDR3 has 14 amino acids. Between the trimmed V and J ends, which lost 1 base and 2 bases, there was a span of 8 bases. Per the germline V gene, CDR1 is LNHNV and CDR2 is YYDKDF (reference sequence). CDR3 region: CATSRGDNNYGYTF. The CDR3 nucleotides read TGTGCCACCAGCAGAGGGGACAACAACTATGGCTACACCTTC.

The V gene is TRBV5-1, the J gene TRBJ1-3; no clear D. Germline CDR1 reads SGHRS; CDR2 reads YFSETQ. V lost 0 bases to trimming and J lost 0 bases, with 7 bases between them. The CDR3 runs to 15 residues. The CDR3 nucleotides read TGCGCCAGCAGCTTGGCGGGGTCCTCTGGAAACACCATATATTTT. Protein product: CASSLAGSSGNTIYF.

The genes are TRBV9 and TRBJ2-1; D is perhaps TRBD2 (7 bases). Trimming stripped 10 bases from V and 6 bases from J, with 20 bases between. There are 14 residues in the CDR3. CDR1 is SGDLS, CDR2 YYNGEE, per germline. The CDR3 sequence: CASAGAVSSNEQFF. In nucleotides, the CDR3 is TGTGCCTCCGCGGGGGCGGTATCTTCCAATGAGCAGTTCTTC.

V usage is TRBV14 and J usage is TRBJ2-3; 10 bases are shared with TRBD2. The CDR3 loop spans 16 amino acids. J was trimmed by 2 bases and V by 3 bases; bases with no gene match: 5. Germline V lookup: CDR1 SGHDN, CDR2 FVKESK. The CDR3 region has the DNA TGTGCCAGCAGCCACCGAGCGGGGGGGTACACAGATACGCAGTATTTT. The encoded protein is CASSHRAGGYTDTQYF.